The 23 T cell receptor beta chains listed next were all sequenced from one sample in a study of STAT5B mutations in CD4+ large granular lymphocyte leukemia. Assay used: immunoSEQ multiplex PCR; TCRdb lists only in-frame clones, some missing. The table has about 36,000 clones, under 80% seen once. Sequencing was done on a sample of CD4+ T cells from blood buffy coats. These receptors came from a human donor in good health.

The rearrangement uses TRBV5-4 and TRBJ2-7; tentative D call: TRBD2 (5 bases). This CDR3 spans 15 amino acids. Trimming took 4 bases from V and 6 from J, leaving 20 bases between them. Germline-derived CDR1 and CDR2 are SGHNT and YYREEE (reference sequence). The CDR3 region has the DNA TGTGCCAGCAGCCCCACTCCGACTCCGGCGGGCGAGCAGTACTTC. It yields the protein CASSPTPTPAGEQYF.

This clone is a singleton in its sample. V and J are TRBV2 and TRBJ2-3, with D maybe TRBD2 (6 bases). Trimming pared 8 bases from V and 2 bases from J, leaving 8 bases between. The length of the CDR3 is 12 residues. Germline assignment: CDR1 SNHLY and CDR2 FYNNEI. CDR3 nucleotides: TGTGCCAGCGCGCGGGACACAGATACGCAGTATTTT. Translating it yields CASARDTDTQYF.

The genes are TRBV18 and TRBJ2-7, with D unclear. Between the trimmed V and J ends, which lost 3 bases and 2 bases, there was a span of 8 bases. The germline CDR1 and CDR2 sequences are KGHSH and LQKENI. There are 13 residues in the CDR3. CDR3 amino acids: CASSPDQTYEQYF. DNA of the CDR3: TGTGCCAGCTCACCGGACCAGACCTACGAGCAGTACTTC. The full variable domain, completed using reference TRBV18 and TRBJ2-7, is NAGVMQNPRHLVRRRGQEARLRCSPMKGHSHVYWYRQLPEEGLKFMVYLQKENIIDESGMPKERFSAEFPKEGPSILRIQQVVRGDSAAYFCASSPDQTYEQYFGPGTRLTVT.

This clone was observed once. The chain uses TRBV5-1 and TRBJ2-7; TRBD2 matches 8 bases. There are 14 residues in the CDR3. J gave up 4 bases and V 4 bases, and 7 bases lay outside the gene matches. Germline V gives CDR1 SGHRS, CDR2 YFSETQ. The CDR3 bases are TGCGCCAGCAGCCCCGGCGGGGGGTTTTACGAGCAGTACTTC. Translating it yields CASSPGGGFYEQYF.

The chain is built from TRBV5-5 and TRBJ2-7; D is uncertain. Germline V CDR1 and CDR2: SGHKS, YYEKEE (reference sequence). The CDR3 consists of 14 residues. Trimming took off 4 bases at V and 2 bases at J, with 13 bases between the two ends. The CDR3 sequence: CASSLQYSTYEQYF. Written as DNA, the CDR3 is TGTGCCAGCAGCCTCCAGTACTCAACCTACGAGCAGTACTTC.

The chain links TRBV5-8 to TRBJ2-1; 8 bases align to TRBD1. Germline V gene sequence: CDR1 SGHTS, CDR2 YDEGEE. The CDR3 spans 15 residues. Trimming at V came to 0 bases and at J to 5 bases, leaving 4 bases not matched to a gene. The CDR3 is CASSLGGQGNNEQFF. The CDR3, as DNA: TGTGCCAGCAGCTTGGGCGGACAGGGTAACAATGAGCAGTTCTTC.

The gene calls are TRBV30 and TRBJ2-7; 10 bases match TRBD1. The CDR3 extends over 14 amino acids. Germline V gene sequence: CDR1 GTSNPN, CDR2 SVGIG (reference sequence). V lost 5 bases, J lost 2 bases, and 6 bases stayed unmatched. The CDR3 DNA is TGTGCCTGGGCGAGAGGGACAGGGGCCTACGAGCAGTACTTC. Translated, it gives CAWARGTGAYEQYF. Full variable domain (missing parts from reference TRBV30 and TRBJ2-7): SQTIHQWPATLVQPVGSPLSLECTVEGTSNPNLYWYRQAAGRGLQLLFYSVGIGQISSEVPQNLSASRPQDRQFILSSKKLLLSDSGFYLCAWARGTGAYEQYFGPGTRLTVT.

The chain combines TRBV6-1 with TRBJ2-2; D is undetermined. V lost 4 bases and J 2 bases, leaving 8 bases between the germline ends. There are 14 residues in the CDR3. CDR1 is MNHNS and CDR2 is SASEGT in the germline V gene. CDR3 residues: CASSAQENTGELFF. The CDR3 DNA is TGTGCCAGCAGTGCACAAGAAAACACCGGGGAGCTGTTTTTT.

This chain links TRBV5-4 with TRBJ2-1; 7 bases agree with TRBD1. J lost 0 bases, V lost 0 bases, and 9 bases had no gene match. CDR3 length: 18 amino acids. Germline V gene data show CDR1 as SGHNT and CDR2 as YYREEE (reference sequence). This CDR3 is CASSLGGPTGSSYNEQFF. CDR3 DNA sequence: TGTGCCAGCAGCTTGGGGGGACCGACAGGGAGCTCCTACAATGAGCAGTTCTTC.

The rearrangement joins TRBV7-9 to TRBJ2-3, with TRBD2 matching over 8 bases. The CDR3 sequence is 16 residues long. V lost 6 bases and J lost 0; bases outside the gene matches: 8. Germline V CDR1 and CDR2: SEHNR, FQNEAQ (reference sequence). In DNA form, the CDR3 reads TGTGCCAGCAGTAGATGGGCTAGCGGGAGCACAGATACGCAGTATTTT. It translates to CASSRWASGSTDTQYF.

The chain carries TRBV5-4 and TRBJ1-1; 8 bases are a match to TRBD1. The V gene's germline CDR1 is SGHNT and CDR2 YYREEE (reference sequence). J was trimmed by 5 bases and V by 5 bases; bases with no gene match: 11. This CDR3 is built from 15 residues. The CDR3 DNA sequence: TGTGCCAGCAGTCCCGGACAGGGAAGGGGTACTGAAGCTTTCTTT. This translates into CASSPGQGRGTEAFF.

The chain is built from TRBV27 and TRBJ2-7; 9 bases align to TRBD1. With V trimmed by 4 bases and J by 5 bases, 15 bases remained unmatched. Germline V gives CDR1 MNHEY, CDR2 SMNVEV (reference sequence). The CDR3 extends over 17 amino acids. The CDR3 is CASSSLGATGGIDEQYF. In DNA form, the CDR3 reads TGTGCCAGCAGTTCCTTAGGGGCGACAGGGGGAATCGACGAGCAGTACTTC.

Written as DNA, the CDR3 is TGTGCCAGCAGTGAACGCCCAGGGGACTCCTACAATGAGCAGTTCTTC. Translation: CASSERPGDSYNEQFF. V gene TRBV6-1 combines with J gene TRBJ2-1; maybe TRBD1 (6 bases). The V gene's germline CDR1 is MNHNS and CDR2 SASEGT. The CDR3 length is 16 residues. The germline V and J ends were trimmed by 2 bases and 0 bases, with 11 bases remaining between them.

V gene TRBV2 combines with J gene TRBJ1-6; D perhaps matches TRBD1 (5 bases). The CDR3 sequence is 13 residues long. V lost 3 bases to trimming and J lost 10 bases, with 10 bases between them. The germline V gene encodes CDR1 SNHLY and CDR2 FYNNEI. DNA for the CDR3: TGTGCCAGCAGTGACAGGGTGGGGTCACCCCTCCACTTT. This codes for CASSDRVGSPLHF.

The chain carries TRBV15 and TRBJ2-6, with D perhaps given as TRBD1 or TRBD2 (6 bases each). Germline V CDR1 and CDR2: LNHNV, YYDKDF (reference sequence). The V gene lost 5 bases and the J gene lost 4 bases, with 12 bases spanning the gap. The CDR3 runs to 15 residues. The CDR3 loop is CATSPGAGGANVLTF. CDR3 DNA sequence: TGTGCCACCAGCCCGGGGGCGGGGGGGGCCAACGTCCTGACTTTC.

A remark on this clone: Without the conserved terminal phenylalanine or tryptophan, this CDR3 likely stems from a read error. The rearrangement uses TRBV7-9 and TRBJ1-1, with D unresolved. The V and J ends lost 8 bases and 1 base respectively, with 11 bases between them. This CDR3 region has 13 residues. Per the germline V gene, CDR1 is SEHNR and CDR2 is FQNEAQ (reference sequence). For the CDR3, the DNA is TGTGCCAGCGCCAAAGAGGGGAACACTGAAGCTTTCCTT. This codes for CASAKEGNTEAFL.

This chain links TRBV7-8 with TRBJ1-5, with D hard to call. Per germline, CDR1 SGHVS and CDR2 FQNEAQ. V was clipped by 2 bases and J by 2 bases, with 10 bases between them. The CDR3 loop spans 15 amino acids. CDR3: CASSLQKVRNQPQHF. The CDR3 DNA reads TGTGCCAGCAGCTTACAGAAGGTGCGCAATCAGCCCCAGCATTTT.

The rearrangement links TRBV30 to TRBJ1-5; weak D call: TRBD1 (5 bases). Germline CDR1 GTSNPN, CDR2 SVGIG (reference sequence). V was trimmed by 0 bases and J by 7 bases, leaving 13 bases between them. The CDR3 has 14 residues. The CDR3 bases are TGTGCCTGGAGTGTACTCGGGGGAGGGCAGCCCCAGCATTTT. Translated, it gives CAWSVLGGGQPQHF.

This clone was recorded once. The chain couples TRBV6-1 to TRBJ2-1, with no clear D. V was shortened by 7 bases and J by 3 bases, with 10 bases between the two germline ends. Looked up from germline, CDR1 is MNHNS and CDR2 is SASEGT. The CDR3 length is 13 residues. The CDR3 sequence is CASNDIDYNEQFF. The CDR3 DNA reads as TGTGCCAGCAACGACATCGACTACAATGAGCAGTTCTTC.

The chain carries TRBV19 and TRBJ2-7; D is unclear. The ends were cut back, 5 bases at V and 0 bases at J, with 8 bases in the middle. The length of the CDR3 is 13 residues. Germline CDR1 is LNHDA and CDR2 is SQIVND (reference sequence). The CDR3 DNA reads as TGTGCCAGTAGTGATGGGATCTCCTACGAGCAGTACTTC. The encoded protein is CASSDGISYEQYF.

The chain joins TRBV6-4 to TRBJ2-3; D remains ambiguous. V lost 0 bases to trimming and J lost 5 bases, with 6 bases between them. The CDR3 is made up of 13 amino acids. Germline V gives CDR1 MRHNA, CDR2 SNTAGT. CDR3 amino acids: CASSDSWGDTQYF. CDR3 coding DNA: TGTGCCAGCAGTGACTCCTGGGGAGATACGCAGTATTTT.

The CDR3 region is CASRPNTAGLRDTQYF. The CDR3 bases are TGTGCCAGCAGACCAAATACGGCAGGACTGAGGGATACGCAGTATTTT. This sequence joins TRBV6-6 and TRBJ2-3; a possible D gene is TRBD2 (5 bases). The CDR3 spans 16 residues. Trimming pared 6 bases from V and 6 bases from J, leaving 22 bases between. Germline V CDR1 and CDR2: MNHNY, SVGAGI (reference sequence).

V is TRBV19 and J is TRBJ2-1, with TRBD1 matching 10 bases. CDR1 is LNHDA and CDR2 is SQIVND in the germline V gene (reference sequence). V gave up 7 bases and J gave up 8 bases; unmatched junction bases: 11. The CDR3 has 15 residues. The CDR3 sequence is CASTGRDRGADEQFF. The CDR3 DNA is TGTGCCAGTACAGGGAGGGACAGGGGAGCCGATGAGCAGTTCTTC.